One sample yielded the 10 T cell receptor beta chains listed below, sequenced in a study of tumor-infiltrating lymphocytes in localized non-small cell lung cancer. Assay: immunoSEQ multiplex PCR; the TCRdb copy retains only in-frame clones and omits some. The sample shows 15,000 or so clones, around 41% of them seen only once. The sequenced sample was lung tumor tissue. The receptors were gathered from a human donor with non-small cell lung cancer.

The chain couples TRBV30 to TRBJ1-2, with 8 bases lining up with TRBD1. The CDR3 length is 15 residues. The germline V gene encodes CDR1 GTSNPN and CDR2 SVGIG (reference sequence). The CDR3 bases are TGTGCTTCTGGGGGCAGGGGGCACACTAACTATGGCTACACCTTC. Encoded protein: CASGGRGHTNYGYTF.

This clone was seen only a few times. V usage is TRBV7-2 and J usage is TRBJ2-7; maybe TRBD1 (6 bases). The CDR3 runs 16 residues. Germline assignment: CDR1 SGHTA and CDR2 FQGNSA. Trimming cost V 1 base and J 4 bases, with 17 bases left between them. CDR3 sequence (DNA): TGTGCCAGCAGCTTAGATACCAGGGGAATTAGGTACGAGCAGTACTTC. This encodes CASSLDTRGIRYEQYF.

The chain is built from TRBV27 and TRBJ1-4, with TRBD1 matching over 8 bases. V lost 6 bases, J lost 8 bases, and 8 bases stayed unmatched. This CDR3 comprises 14 residues. Germline CDR1 is MNHEY and CDR2 is SMNVEV (reference sequence). The CDR3 bases are TGTGCCAGCAGCCCGGACAGGGATCAGGAAAAACTGTTTTTT. Translation gives CASSPDRDQEKLFF.

This chain uses TRBV7-2 with TRBJ2-5, with D perhaps matching TRBD2 (5 bases). V gave up 1 base and J gave up 1 base, with 13 bases separating them. This CDR3 has 16 residues. Germline CDR1 and CDR2: SGHTA and FQGNSA. In DNA form, the CDR3 reads TGTGCCAGCAGCTTAGAGTACTCCGCGGGCCAAGAGACCCAGTACTTC. Amino acid sequence: CASSLEYSAGQETQYF.

This clone was found many times. The J gene is TRBJ1-1, the V gene TRBV9; TRBD1 matches at 9 bases. V lost 3 bases and J lost 9; bases outside the gene matches: 3. The CDR3 runs to 12 residues. The germline V gene has CDR1 SGDLS and CDR2 YYNGEE. CDR3 nucleotides: TGTGCCAGCAGCGCCACAGGGGGCCAAGCTTTCTTT. Its translation: CASSATGGQAFF.

The table lists this clone with a few counts. The gene calls are TRBV5-4 and TRBJ2-1; D is unresolved. The germline V and J ends were trimmed by 2 bases and 6 bases, with 15 bases remaining between them. This CDR3 has 15 amino acids. Germline CDR1 reads SGHNT; CDR2 reads YYREEE (reference sequence). Written as DNA, the CDR3 is TGTGCCAGCAGCTTCATGGGCATAAAGGGCAATGAGCAGTTCTTC. Protein product: CASSFMGIKGNEQFF. The full variable domain, in which reference TRBV5-4 and TRBJ2-1 provide the parts outside the CDR3, is ETGVTQSPTHLIKTRGQQVTLRCSSQSGHNTVSWYQQALGQGPQFIFQYYREEENGRGNFPPRFSGLQFPNYSSELNVNALELDDSALYLCASSFMGIKGNEQFFGPGTRLTVL.

A single count supports this clone. The J gene is TRBJ1-2, the V gene TRBV5-6, with D hard to call. Per the germline V gene, CDR1 is SGHDT and CDR2 is YYEEEE. This CDR3 is built from 15 residues. V lost 4 bases and J lost 3, with 16 bases in between. Here the CDR3 reads CASSRRGRADYGYTF. The CDR3 DNA reads as TGTGCCAGCAGCAGACGGGGAAGGGCTGACTATGGCTACACCTTC.

The chain recombines TRBV2 with TRBJ2-3; 8 bases line up with TRBD1. The CDR3 has 15 amino acids. The V segment lost 6 bases and the J segment 4 bases; nucleotides outside the gene matches: 9. Germline assignment: CDR1 SNHLY and CDR2 FYNNEI. CDR3 DNA sequence: TGTGCCAGCAGGTTGGCAGGGGGCGGCCCAGATACGCAGTATTTT. Protein product: CASRLAGGGPDTQYF.

This clone was found a few times. This chain uses TRBV30 with TRBJ1-4; no clear D gene. The V end lost 3 bases, the J end lost 8 bases, and 16 bases lay between the germline ends. Germline V gene lookup returns CDR1 GTSNPN and CDR2 SVGIG (reference sequence). This CDR3 contains 14 residues. The CDR3 protein is CAWSDAWKREKLFF. CDR3 coding DNA: TGTGCCTGGAGCGATGCATGGAAACGGGAAAAACTGTTTTTT. The whole variable domain, remainder taken from reference TRBV30 and TRBJ1-4, is SQTIHQWPATLVQPVGSPLSLECTVEGTSNPNLYWYRQAAGRGLQLLFYSVGIGQISSEVPQNLSASRPQDRQFILSSKKLLLSDSGFYLCAWSDAWKREKLFFGSGTQLSVL.

This chain connects TRBV2 to TRBJ1-6; 10 bases are a match to TRBD1. Trimming cost V 4 bases and J 7 bases; bases outside gene matches: 4. CDR3 size: 15 residues. CDR1 is SNHLY, CDR2 FYNNEI, per germline. The CDR3 loop reads CASSGGQGRNSPLHF. CDR3 nucleotides: TGTGCCAGCAGTGGGGGACAGGGGCGCAATTCACCCCTCCACTTT.